A single TCR beta chain is shown here with its context. The target antigen is unknown. This entry belongs to a study of T cell responses to AZD1222 COVID-19 vaccine. General study findings and limits: Close to half of all spike-specific TCRs reportedly target regions of the variants that are unmutated. Among the donors, most were white British and more were female, and clonal diversity was possibly underestimated. Spike-specific TCR repertoires showed rising breadth and depth after two AZD1222 doses. Distributed over spike, vaccine-associated CD4 TCRs predominated at 160-218 and 743-854.

Using immunoSEQ multiplex PCR, the repertoire was profiled, and TCRdb retains in-frame clones only, with some absent. The profile shows approximately 190,000 clones, roughly 88% of them singletons. CDR1 is SGDLS and CDR2 is YYNGEE in the germline V gene. This CDR3 is 14 amino acids long. J gave up 3 bases and V 0 bases, and 2 bases lay outside the gene matches. This specimen consisted of peripheral blood, obtained on day 0 of AZD1222 vaccination. The clonotype comes from an adult in good health. The chain links TRBV9 to TRBJ1-2; 7 bases line up with TRBD1. The CDR3 here is CASSVGQGDYGYTF. CDR3 nucleotides: TGTGCCAGCAGCGTAGGCCAGGGGGACTATGGCTACACCTTC.